Listed here are 5 T cell receptor beta chains from one sample, sequenced in a study of regulatory T cells in long-lasting Graves disease. Construction of the TCR beta libraries employed iRepertoire HTBI primers in conjunction with Arm-PCR of CDR3 regions. MiXCR, applied by TCRdb to the multiplex PCR reads, yields one record per CDR3 protein. This sample has roughly 320,000 distinct CDR3 sequences; around 15% occur once, and the top ten carry 25% to 30%. Time point: newly diagnosed GD, antithyroid drugs for less than 3 months. The TCR library was made from RNA extracted from PBMCs. This sample was also put to use in a study of T cells in Graves' hyperthyroidism and ophthalmopathy.

The specimen comprised peripheral blood mononuclear cells (PBMCs), sampled at new diagnosis, from a patient treated with antithyroid drugs. Receptor source: a man between 40 and 49 years old with Graves disease.

This clonotype appeared many times. V is TRBV9 and J is TRBJ2-5; D ambiguous. Deletions cut 6 bases from V and 1 base from J, with 10 bases between. The CDR3 contains 13 residues. Germline V gene lookup returns CDR1 SGDLS and CDR2 YYNGEE. The CDR3 reads CASTRRLQETQYF. The CDR3 coding sequence is TGTGCCAGCACTCGGCGCCTCCAAGAGACCCAGTACTTC.

The sample holds many counts of this clonotype. V gene TRBV24-1 combines with J gene TRBJ2-1; weak D call: TRBD2 (5 bases). Trimming cost V 2 bases and J 0 bases, with 10 bases left between them. Germline CDR1 and CDR2: KGHDR and SFDVKD. This CDR3 has 16 amino acids. The CDR3 nucleotides read TGTGCCACCAGTGATTCCACGGGGAGCTCCTACAATGAGCAGTTCTTC. It specifies CATSDSTGSSYNEQFF.

This clonotype was found many times. V and J are TRBV6-5 and TRBJ2-7; D is uncertain. This CDR3 is 15 amino acids long. CDR1 is MNHEY, CDR2 SVGAGI, per germline. Trimming took off 0 bases at V and 3 bases at J, with 12 bases between the two ends. CDR3 protein: CASSYSIPPDYEQYF. For the CDR3, the DNA is TGTGCCAGCAGTTACTCGATTCCCCCGGACTACGAGCAGTACTTC.

In this sample, this clonotype turned up many times. The chain carries TRBV5-4 and TRBJ2-2, with D possibly matching TRBD2 (7 bases). Deletions cut 0 bases from V and 4 bases from J, with 10 bases between. Germline lookup yields CDR1 SGHNT and CDR2 YYREEE (reference sequence). This CDR3 region has 15 residues. CDR3 nucleotide sequence: TGTGCCAGCAGCTTGGTTGGGGGGGCCACCGGGGAGCTGTTTTTT. Its translation is CASSLVGGATGELFF.

This clonotype was counted ten times or more. This chain links TRBV20-1 with TRBJ2-7; 9 bases match TRBD1. CDR1 is DFQATT, CDR2 SNEGSKA, per germline (reference sequence). There are 13 residues in the CDR3. V was pared by 1 base and J by 2 bases, with 0 bases of the junction left unmatched. The CDR3, as DNA: TGCAGTGCTAGAGGGGACAGGGCCTACGAGCAGTACTTC. Its protein product is CSARGDRAYEQYF.